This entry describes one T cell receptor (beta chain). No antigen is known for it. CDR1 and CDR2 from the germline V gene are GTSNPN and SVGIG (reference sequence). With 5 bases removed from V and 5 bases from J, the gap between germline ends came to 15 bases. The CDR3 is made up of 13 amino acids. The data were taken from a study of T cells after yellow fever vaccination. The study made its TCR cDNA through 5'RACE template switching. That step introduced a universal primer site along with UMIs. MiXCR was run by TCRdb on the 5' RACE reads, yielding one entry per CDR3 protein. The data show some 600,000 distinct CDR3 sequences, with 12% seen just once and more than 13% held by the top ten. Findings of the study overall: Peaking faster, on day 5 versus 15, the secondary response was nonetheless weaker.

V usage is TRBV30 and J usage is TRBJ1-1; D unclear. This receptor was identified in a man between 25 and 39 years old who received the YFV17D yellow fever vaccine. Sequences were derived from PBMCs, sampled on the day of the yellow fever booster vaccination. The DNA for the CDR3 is TGTGCCTGGTACCTCCTGGGGAATACTGAAGCTTTCTTT. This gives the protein CAWYLLGNTEAFF.